These T cell receptor beta chains were read from a single sample in a study of metastatic and nonmetastatic thyroid tumors. TCRdb ran MiXCR on the PCR reads. The table lists some 30,000 clones, roughly 10% of them singletons. Sequencing input: blood. Receptors originate from a female donor with papillary thyroid cancer or a benign thyroid nodule (not recorded which). Some clones in this sample may be carry-over from other donors' samples. CDR3s include the opening cysteine and the closing phenylalanine or tryptophan. Fields, in order: V gene, J gene, CDR3 protein.

TRBV7-3,TRBJ1-1,CASSSSANTEAFF
TRBV10-2,TRBJ1-4,CASSPRQTNEKLFF
TRBV5-6,TRBJ1-1,CASRDGPGNTEAFF
TRBV5-1,TRBJ1-2,CASSFGDVKDGYTF
TRBV20-1,TRBJ2-3,CSARTGDSTDTQYF
TRBV7-9,TRBJ2-3,CASSTFTASTDTQYF
TRBV5-4,TRBJ2-1,CASSLSGFDNEQFF
TRBV19,TRBJ1-5,CASSIWDLYSNQPQHF
TRBV7-6,TRBJ2-3,CASSLEGSTQYF
TRBV9,TRBJ2-5,CASSDPSGGQETQYF
TRBV28,TRBJ1-2,CASSLGGLNGYTF
TRBV6-1,TRBJ2-7,CASSERNRASEQYF
TRBV15,TRBJ1-2,CATSRGLGGQGYTF
TRBV5-6,TRBJ2-3,CASSLDRETDTQYF
TRBV7-6,TRBJ2-3,CASSLGLQADTQYF
TRBV9,TRBJ2-5,CASSVEGEADETQYF
TRBV30,TRBJ1-5,CACRRQGSGQPQHF
TRBV12-3/TRBV12-4,TRBJ1-4,CASRDRGSNEKLFF
TRBV7-2,TRBJ1-1,CASSPDRGRNTEAFF
TRBV6-2/TRBV6-3,TRBJ2-3,CASVGWADTDTQYF
TRBV3-1,TRBJ1-6,CASSQDLSRGSPLHF
TRBV7-9,TRBJ2-1,CASSLKGGSGTGNEQFF